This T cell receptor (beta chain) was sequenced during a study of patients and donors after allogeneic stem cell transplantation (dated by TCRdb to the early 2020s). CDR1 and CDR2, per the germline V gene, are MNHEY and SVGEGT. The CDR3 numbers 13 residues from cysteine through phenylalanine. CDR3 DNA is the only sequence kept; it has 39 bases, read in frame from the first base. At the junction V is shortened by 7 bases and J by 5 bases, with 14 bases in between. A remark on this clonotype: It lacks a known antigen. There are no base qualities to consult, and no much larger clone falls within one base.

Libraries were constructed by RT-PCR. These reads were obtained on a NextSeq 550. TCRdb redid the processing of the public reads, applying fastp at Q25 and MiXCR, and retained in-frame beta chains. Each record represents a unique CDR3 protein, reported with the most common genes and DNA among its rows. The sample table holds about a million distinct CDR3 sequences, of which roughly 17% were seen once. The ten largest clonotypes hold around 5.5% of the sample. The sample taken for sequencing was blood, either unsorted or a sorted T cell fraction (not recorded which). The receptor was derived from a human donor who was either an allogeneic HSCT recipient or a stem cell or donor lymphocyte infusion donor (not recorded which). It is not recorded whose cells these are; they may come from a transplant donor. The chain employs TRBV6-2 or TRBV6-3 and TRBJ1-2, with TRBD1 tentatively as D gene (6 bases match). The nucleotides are TGTGCCAGCACCGAAGGACAGAGATATGGCTACACCTTC. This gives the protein CASTEGQRYGYTF.